This entry describes one T cell receptor beta chain. The CDR3 is 14 amino acids. Germline V lookup: CDR1 SGHRS, CDR2 YFSETQ. The data originate from a study of monozygotic twins with inflammatory bowel disease. Following a re-call of the 5' RACE reads, TCRdb has one entry per CDR3 protein and lacks DNA. The sample totals 150,000 to 200,000 distinct CDR3 sequences. The TCR comes from a human donor with ulcerative colitis or Crohn's disease, or a healthy co-twin of an affected twin (not recorded which). Material: blood. This rearrangement joins TRBV5-1 to TRBJ2-7. The CDR3 sequence is CASSLDTSSYEQYF.